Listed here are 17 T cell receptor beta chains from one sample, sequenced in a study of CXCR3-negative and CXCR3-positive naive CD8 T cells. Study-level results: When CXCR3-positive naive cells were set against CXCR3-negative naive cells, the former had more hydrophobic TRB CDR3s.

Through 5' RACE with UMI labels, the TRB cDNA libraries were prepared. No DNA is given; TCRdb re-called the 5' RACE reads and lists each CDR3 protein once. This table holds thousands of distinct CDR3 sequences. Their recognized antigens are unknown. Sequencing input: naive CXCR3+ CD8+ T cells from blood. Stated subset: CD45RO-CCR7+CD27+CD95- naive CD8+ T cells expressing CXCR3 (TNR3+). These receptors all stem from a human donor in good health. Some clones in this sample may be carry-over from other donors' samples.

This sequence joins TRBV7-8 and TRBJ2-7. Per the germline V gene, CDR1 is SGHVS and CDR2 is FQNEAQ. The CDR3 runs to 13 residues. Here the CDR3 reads CASSSGPLYEQYF. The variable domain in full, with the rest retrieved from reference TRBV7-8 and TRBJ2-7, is GAGVSQSPRYKVAKRGQDVALRCDPISGHVSLFWYQQALGQGPEFLTYFQNEAQLDKSGLPSDRFFAERPEGSVSTLKIQRTQQEDSAVYLCASSSGPLYEQYFGPGTRLTVT.

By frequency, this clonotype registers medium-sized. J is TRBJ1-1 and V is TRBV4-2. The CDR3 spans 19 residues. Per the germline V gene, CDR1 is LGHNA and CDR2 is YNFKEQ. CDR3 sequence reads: CASSQDSGVLSLMSTEAFF.

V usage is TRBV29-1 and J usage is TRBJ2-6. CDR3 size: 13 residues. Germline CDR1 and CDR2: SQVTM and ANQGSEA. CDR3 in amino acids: CSVGGLGANVLTF.

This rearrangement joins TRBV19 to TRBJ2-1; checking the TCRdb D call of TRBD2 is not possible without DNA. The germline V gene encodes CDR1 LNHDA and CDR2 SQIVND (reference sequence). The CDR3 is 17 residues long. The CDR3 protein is CASSIFPSGSKYNEQFF.

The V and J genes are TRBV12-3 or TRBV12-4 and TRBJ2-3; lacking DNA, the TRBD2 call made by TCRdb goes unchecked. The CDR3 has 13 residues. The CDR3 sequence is CATLRKFTDTQYF.

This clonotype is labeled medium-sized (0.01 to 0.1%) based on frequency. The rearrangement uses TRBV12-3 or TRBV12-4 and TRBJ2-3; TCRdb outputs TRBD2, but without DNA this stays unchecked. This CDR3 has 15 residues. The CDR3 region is CASTLGGWRADTQYF.

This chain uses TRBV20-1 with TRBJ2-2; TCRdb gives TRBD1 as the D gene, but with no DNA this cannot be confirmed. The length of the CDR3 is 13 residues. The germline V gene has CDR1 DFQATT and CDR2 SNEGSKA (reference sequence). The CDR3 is CSARSGVTGELFF.

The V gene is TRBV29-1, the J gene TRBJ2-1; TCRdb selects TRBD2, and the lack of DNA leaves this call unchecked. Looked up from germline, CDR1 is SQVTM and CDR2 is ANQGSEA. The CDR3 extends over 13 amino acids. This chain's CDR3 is CRIAGGNYNEQFF.

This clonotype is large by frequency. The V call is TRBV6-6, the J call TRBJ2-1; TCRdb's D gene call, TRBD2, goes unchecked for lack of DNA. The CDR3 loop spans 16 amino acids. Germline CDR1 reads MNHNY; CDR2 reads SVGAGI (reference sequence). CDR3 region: CASSYSAGISYNEQFF.

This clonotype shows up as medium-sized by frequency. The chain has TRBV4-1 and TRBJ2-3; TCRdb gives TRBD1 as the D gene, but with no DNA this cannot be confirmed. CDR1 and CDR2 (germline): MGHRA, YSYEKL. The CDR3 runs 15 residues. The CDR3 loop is CASSQEPGFTDTQYF.

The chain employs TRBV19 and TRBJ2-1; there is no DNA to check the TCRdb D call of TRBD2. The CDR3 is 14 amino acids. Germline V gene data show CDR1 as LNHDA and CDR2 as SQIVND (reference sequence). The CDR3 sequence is CASSILADYNEQFF. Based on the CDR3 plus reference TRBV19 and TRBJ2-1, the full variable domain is DGGITQSPKYLFRKEGQNVTLSCEQNLNHDAMYWYRQDPGQGLRLIYYSQIVNDFQKGDIAEGYSVSREKKESFPLTVTSAQKNPTAFYLCASSILADYNEQFFGPGTRLTVL.

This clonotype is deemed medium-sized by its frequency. The CDR3 reads CASSLGTETYEQYF. This chain joins TRBV5-4 and TRBJ2-7. The CDR3 is made up of 14 amino acids. Germline values: CDR1 SGHNT, CDR2 YYREEE (reference sequence).

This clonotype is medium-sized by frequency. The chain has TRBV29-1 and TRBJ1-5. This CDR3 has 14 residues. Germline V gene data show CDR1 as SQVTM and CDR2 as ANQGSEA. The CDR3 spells CSVEFGGSNQPQHF.

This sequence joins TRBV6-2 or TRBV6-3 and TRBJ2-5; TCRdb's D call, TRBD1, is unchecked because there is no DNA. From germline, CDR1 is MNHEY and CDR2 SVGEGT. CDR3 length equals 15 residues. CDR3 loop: CASSYETGGQETQYF.

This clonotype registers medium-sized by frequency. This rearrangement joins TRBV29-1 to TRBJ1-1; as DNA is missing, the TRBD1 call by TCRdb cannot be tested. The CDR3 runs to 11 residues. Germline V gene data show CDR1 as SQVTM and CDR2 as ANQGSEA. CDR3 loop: CSGGVNTEAFF.

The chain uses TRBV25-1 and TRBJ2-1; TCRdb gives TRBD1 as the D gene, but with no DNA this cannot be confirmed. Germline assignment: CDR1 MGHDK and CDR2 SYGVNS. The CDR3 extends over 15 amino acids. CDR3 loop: CASSEWGLQENEQFF.

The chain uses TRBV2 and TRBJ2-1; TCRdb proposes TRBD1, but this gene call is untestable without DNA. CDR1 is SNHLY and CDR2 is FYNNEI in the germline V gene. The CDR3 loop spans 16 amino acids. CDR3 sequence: CASSTGDVSSYNEQFF.